The 24 T cell receptor beta chains reported below all come from one sample, sequenced in a study of CD8 T cells in Susac syndrome. RNA totalling roughly 0.45 to 1 ug underwent reverse transcription with random hexamers. Each CDR3 protein is one row after TCRdb ran MiXCR on the immunoSEQ multiplex PCR reads. The table lists some 99,000 distinct CDR3 sequences, 90% to 98% of them singletons. The sequencing sample was made of CD4+ T cells from PBMCs. These receptors all come from a human donor in good health.

The chain uses TRBV5-6 and TRBJ2-5; tentative D call: TRBD1 (6 bases). The germline gives CDR1 SGHDT, CDR2 YYEEEE. The CDR3 consists of 14 residues. V was pared by 0 bases and J by 3 bases, with 9 bases between. CDR3 coding DNA: TGTGCCAGCAGCTTGGCGTGGGACAAAGAGACCCAGTACTTC. Translated, it gives CASSLAWDKETQYF.

This chain connects TRBV6-4 to TRBJ2-1, with TRBD2 identical over 15 bases. The germline V gene has CDR1 MRHNA and CDR2 SNTAGT. V was pared by 3 bases and J by 5 bases, with 5 bases of the junction left unmatched. There are 17 residues in the CDR3. As DNA, the CDR3 is TGTGCCAGCAGTGAGTGGGGACTAGCGGGAGGAAACAATGAGCAGTTCTTC. This gives the protein CASSEWGLAGGNNEQFF.

The CDR3 spells CASSLGTGDTDTQYF. Written as DNA, the CDR3 is TGTGCCAGCAGTTTAGGGACAGGTGACACAGATACGCAGTATTTT. This chain uses TRBV12-3 or TRBV12-4 with TRBJ2-3, with 7 bases matching TRBD1. J lost 2 bases, V lost 1 base, and 3 bases had no gene match. The CDR3 totals 15 residues.

The chain carries TRBV19 and TRBJ2-7; D may be TRBD1 (8 bases). The CDR3 covers 13 residues. The germline CDR1 and CDR2 sequences are LNHDA and SQIVND (reference sequence). V lost 4 bases, J lost 8 bases, and 15 bases lay in between. The CDR3 is CASSNTGGGQQYF. The CDR3 DNA sequence: TGTGCCAGTAGTAACACAGGGGGGGGTCAGCAGTACTTC.

The table lists this clonotype with a count of one. This chain connects TRBV6-5 to TRBJ1-2; 10 bases align to TRBD1. The CDR3 sequence is 15 residues long. V gave up 5 bases and J gave up 1 base; unmatched junction bases: 4. CDR1 and CDR2 from the germline V gene are MNHEY and SVGAGI. CDR3 DNA: TGTGCCAGCAGTAGACAGGGGGCGAGTAACTATGGCTACACCTTC. Amino acids: CASSRQGASNYGYTF.

The genes are TRBV28 and TRBJ2-4; D is perhaps TRBD1 (5 bases). The CDR3 length is 18 residues. With 5 bases removed from V and 0 bases from J, the gap between germline ends came to 20 bases. Germline V gene sequence: CDR1 MDHEN, CDR2 SYDVKM. In DNA, the CDR3 is TGTGCCAGCAGTGACAGTGAGCTCATGTTGCTAGCCAAAAACATTCAGTACTTC. Its protein product is CASSDSELMLLAKNIQYF.

This sequence joins TRBV20-1 and TRBJ2-3; 12 nucleotides align to TRBD2. V was clipped by 3 bases and J by 6 bases; unmatched bases: 4. The CDR3 runs to 14 residues. CDR1 is DFQATT, CDR2 SNEGSKA, per germline (reference sequence). The CDR3 coding sequence is TGCAGTGCTAGTCCACTAGCGGGAGGTGATACGCAGTATTTT. Protein sequence: CSASPLAGGDTQYF.

V usage is TRBV5-1 and J usage is TRBJ2-1; TRBD2 matches at 7 bases. This CDR3 contains 15 residues. V gave up 4 bases and J gave up 9 bases; unmatched junction bases: 13. From germline, CDR1 is SGHRS and CDR2 YFSETQ. CDR3 sequence: CASSPGTSSGGEQFF. The CDR3 DNA reads TGCGCCAGCAGCCCGGGAACTTCTAGCGGAGGTGAGCAGTTCTTC.

This chain uses TRBV6-1 with TRBJ2-3; 11 nucleotides align to TRBD2. V dropped 5 bases and J dropped 0; count of bases not matched to a gene: 4. Germline loops: CDR1 MNHNS, CDR2 SASEGT. The CDR3 length is 16 residues. The CDR3 DNA sequence: TGTGCCAGCAGTCTAAGGACTAGCGGGAGCACAGATACGCAGTATTTT. Amino acids: CASSLRTSGSTDTQYF.

This clonotype showed up just a few times. The rearrangement uses TRBV12-3 or TRBV12-4 and TRBJ1-2; D call uncertain. V dropped 6 bases and J dropped 4 bases, with 12 bases sitting between them. The CDR3 length is 13 residues. CDR3 amino acids: CASSPGRSYGYTF. CDR3 nucleotide sequence: TGTGCCAGCAGCCCCGGTAGGTCCTATGGCTACACCTTC.

This chain connects TRBV5-1 to TRBJ1-2; unclear D gene. V lost 0 bases and J 3 bases, leaving 6 bases between the germline ends. The CDR3 length is 13 residues. Per germline, CDR1 SGHRS and CDR2 YFSETQ. Here the CDR3 DNA reads TGCGCCAGCAGCTTGGTCCCAGACTATGGCTACACCTTC. It yields the protein CASSLVPDYGYTF.

As to this clonotype: The conserved phenylalanine or tryptophan normally closing the CDR3 is absent here, so this likely arose from a read error. The V gene is TRBV7-9, the J gene TRBJ2-1, with no clear D. Trimming shortened V by 1 base and J by 9 bases, and 10 bases separated the two germline ends. The CDR3 runs 13 residues. Germline V lookup: CDR1 SEHNR, CDR2 FQNEAQ (reference sequence). CDR3 sequence (DNA): TGTGCCAGCAGCTTAGACCCCAAGGGTGAGCAGTTCCTC. Translating gives CASSLDPKGEQFL.

The chain recombines TRBV11-2 with TRBJ1-3, with TRBD1 as a possible D gene (5 bases). Trimming pared 4 bases from V and 0 bases from J, leaving 25 bases between. The CDR3 consists of 20 residues. CDR1 SGHAT and CDR2 FQNNGV come from the germline V gene. The CDR3 coding sequence is TGTGCCAGCAGCTCCCCGCCGGGACTGAGGACATTGAGCTCTGGAAACACCATATATTTT. This translates into CASSSPPGLRTLSSGNTIYF.

The chain couples TRBV9 to TRBJ1-3; D call uncertain. Trimming took 1 base from V and 0 from J, leaving 5 bases between them. This CDR3 comprises 14 residues. CDR1 and CDR2 from the germline V gene are SGDLS and YYNGEE. CDR3 in amino acids: CASSVRSSGNTIYF. In nucleotides, the CDR3 is TGTGCCAGCAGCGTACGTAGCTCTGGAAACACCATATATTTT.

The chain has TRBV18 and TRBJ2-3, with TRBD1 matching 8 bases. V shed 4 bases and J 2 bases; nucleotides not matched to a gene: 8. CDR1 is KGHSH and CDR2 is LQKENI in the germline V gene. The CDR3 has 16 residues. CDR3 sequence reads: CASSHQGATFTDTQYF. CDR3 nucleotide sequence: TGTGCCAGCTCACACCAGGGGGCAACCTTCACAGATACGCAGTATTTT.

The chain combines TRBV18 with TRBJ2-3, with D possibly being TRBD1 or TRBD2 (5 bases each). V lost 3 bases and J lost 14, with 18 bases in between. The CDR3 consists of 13 residues. Germline loops: CDR1 KGHSH, CDR2 LQKENI. CDR3 sequence (DNA): TGTGCCAGCTCACCCCCCCGGGACCCGAGCCTGTATTTT. This encodes CASSPPRDPSLYF.

This clonotype was detected only once. This chain uses TRBV6-1 with TRBJ2-3; TRBD2 is a possible D gene (6 bases). Germline values: CDR1 MNHNS, CDR2 SASEGT. The CDR3 extends over 15 amino acids. V lost 7 bases and J lost 0, with 14 bases in between. This CDR3 reads CASTSGLTSTDTQYF. The CDR3 DNA reads as TGTGCCAGCACTTCGGGACTTACTAGCACAGATACGCAGTATTTT.

The J gene is TRBJ1-4, the V gene TRBV7-2; a weak D match, TRBD1 (6 bases). This CDR3 region has 17 residues. V was cut by 5 bases and J by 5 bases, with 21 bases left in between. Germline values: CDR1 SGHTA, CDR2 FQGNSA. In nucleotides, the CDR3 is TGTGCCAGCAGCCGGGGACATCTCCGTGGAGGGAATGAAAAACTGTTTTTT. Translating gives CASSRGHLRGGNEKLFF.

This clonotype was counted once. CDR3 loop: CASRPGLAGGNEQFF. CDR3 sequence (DNA): TGTGCCAGCAGACCGGGACTAGCGGGAGGGAATGAGCAGTTCTTC. The chain couples TRBV3-1 to TRBJ2-1; 16 bases are shared with TRBD2. This CDR3 comprises 15 residues. With 6 bases clipped from V and 7 bases from J, the junction kept 3 bases outside the gene matches. Germline CDR1 and CDR2: LGHDT and YNNKEL (reference sequence).

J is TRBJ2-5 and V is TRBV6-6; the D is unclear. The CDR3 has 11 residues. Germline-derived CDR1 and CDR2 are MNHNY and SVGAGI (reference sequence). V was cut by 9 bases and J by 4 bases, with 9 bases left in between. The CDR3 reads CASTFGETQYF. CDR3 nucleotides: TGTGCCAGTACCTTTGGAGAGACCCAGTACTTC.

This chain links TRBV7-3 with TRBJ2-2; D not resolved. The V end was cut by 1 base, the J end by 8 bases, with 8 bases between. The CDR3 is 13 residues long. Germline V CDR1 and CDR2: SGHTA, FQGTGA. The CDR3 spells CASSLSEEGELFF. DNA of the CDR3: TGTGCCAGCAGCTTAAGCGAGGAGGGGGAGCTGTTTTTT. Based on the CDR3 plus reference TRBV7-3 and TRBJ2-2, the full variable domain is GAGVSQTPSNKVTEKGKYVELRCDPISGHTALYWYRQSLGQGPEFLIYFQGTGAADDSGLPNDRFFAVRPEGSVSTLKIQRTERGDSAVYLCASSLSEEGELFFGEGSRLTVL.

The gene calls are TRBV6-2 or TRBV6-3 and TRBJ2-7, with D hard to call. The germline V gene encodes CDR1 MNHEY and CDR2 SVGEGT. CDR3 length: 14 amino acids. V was clipped by 3 bases and J by 3 bases, with 12 bases between them. The CDR3 DNA follows: TGTGCCAGCAGTTATTCCAGCAGCAACTACGAGCAGTACTTC. Amino acid sequence: CASSYSSSNYEQYF.

The chain has TRBV29-1 and TRBJ2-1; D unresolved. Trimming removed 6 bases from V and 9 bases from J, with 12 bases in between. CDR1 is SQVTM and CDR2 is ANQGSEA in the germline V gene. This CDR3 region has 11 residues. The CDR3 DNA reads TGCAGCGTGACCCACGGTGGTGAGCAGTTCTTC. As protein: CSVTHGGEQFF.

This clonotype was observed a single time. The rearrangement uses TRBV12-3 or TRBV12-4 and TRBJ1-1; D not resolved. The CDR3 length is 15 residues. Deletions cut 6 bases from V and 4 bases from J, with 18 bases between. This CDR3 reads CASRPPLALGTEAFF. Written as DNA, the CDR3 is TGTGCCAGCAGGCCTCCCTTAGCATTGGGCACTGAAGCTTTCTTT.